The rows below give T cell receptor beta chains drawn from one sample of a study of blood T cell repertoires in COVID-19. Produced via immunoSEQ multiplex PCR; TCRdb's table is partial and in-frame only. The data hold fewer than 65,000 clones, with approximately 85% observed a single time. Input material: peripheral blood. The receptors here all came from a man aged 55-75 years with acute or convalescent COVID-19. The CDR3 runs from the conserved cysteine through the conserved F or W. Clone sizes are given selectively: once, few, many, or a class where the clone is expanded.

TRBV6-5,TRBJ1-1,NA,CASSPGGSGNTEAFF
TRBV5-4,TRBJ1-2,NA,CASSSIGVRGYTF
TRBV30,TRBJ1-1,NA,CASNPGRAEAFF
TRBV19,TRBJ2-7,NA,CASSSRDRGTAEQYF
TRBV2,TRBJ2-5,NA,CASRAVTGQETQYF
TRBV6-2/TRBV6-3,TRBJ2-1,few,CASSYKNGGEVDEQFF
TRBV11-3,TRBJ2-1,NA,CASSLSQGYNEQFF
TRBV10-3,TRBJ1-3,few,CAISAWQGNTIYF
TRBV5-1,TRBJ2-1,NA,CASSLPLAGVSNEQFF
TRBV2,TRBJ2-7,once,CASSEDGRVDEQYF
TRBV28,TRBJ2-1,NA,CASRTGGSSREQFF
TRBV24-1,TRBJ2-5,NA,CATGGAGALGETQYF
TRBV7-9,TRBJ2-1,NA,CASQQAVGQFF
TRBV27,TRBJ1-4,once,CASSPGGLGEKLFF
TRBV10-3,TRBJ2-3,once,CAISGNLAGGTDTQYF
TRBV27,TRBJ2-1,NA,CASSLLDSGGDPTYNEQFF
TRBV10-3,TRBJ2-3,NA,CAISDLSWSRSTDTQYF
TRBV10-3,TRBJ2-3,once,CAISREGLADTQYF
TRBV27,TRBJ2-7,NA,CASSSGTVREQYF
TRBV18,TRBJ2-1,NA,CASSPRPSGPLSSYNEQFF
TRBV4-1,TRBJ2-3,NA,CASSQGLILASTTDTQYF
TRBV19,TRBJ1-2,NA,CASRRDRAYGYTF
TRBV28,TRBJ2-1,NA,CASSLFLAGANEQFF
TRBV5-1,TRBJ2-1,NA,CASSLEAGVSEQFF
TRBV6-6,TRBJ1-2,NA,CASRQARGSYGYTF
TRBV15,TRBJ1-4,NA,CATSSTGATNEKLFF
TRBV2,TRBJ2-1,NA,CASREGTSGLNEQFF
TRBV18,TRBJ2-6,NA,CASSPGQAGVTGANVLTF
TRBV18,TRBJ2-2,NA,CASSPLQTENTGELFF
TRBV28,TRBJ1-3,NA,CASSLYRGSGNTIYF
TRBV28,TRBJ2-2,NA,CASSSQGAGSGELFF
TRBV5-1,TRBJ1-5,NA,CASSLDGGNSNQPQHF
TRBV5-1,TRBJ2-1,NA,CASSLGVSGRRPYNEQFF
TRBV14,TRBJ1-1,NA,CASSRQSNTEAFF
TRBV5-5,TRBJ2-5,NA,CASSLISGRETQYF
TRBV28,TRBJ1-5,NA,CASFPWGQGGNQPQHF
TRBV28,TRBJ2-3,NA,CASTTTDTQYF
TRBV5-1,TRBJ2-4,NA,CASSNGGLPGQYF
TRBV24-1,TRBJ2-7,NA,CATSGPTYEQYF
TRBV3-1/TRBV3-2,TRBJ2-7,NA,CASSSRGSYEQYF
TRBV2,TRBJ1-5,NA,CASSEARTPQYSNQPQHF
TRBV9,TRBJ2-1,NA,CASSKMGMGGYEQFF